The present TCR beta chain was sequenced within a study of blood T cell repertoires in COVID-19. The CDR3 loop spans 13 amino acids. From germline, CDR1 is SQVTM and CDR2 ANQGSEA. Trimming at V came to 3 bases and at J to 6 bases, leaving 6 bases not matched to a gene. Repertoires were generated with immunoSEQ multiplex PCR, while TCRdb's copy carries only in-frame clones and drops some. Here the sample spans more than 200,000 clones, about four fifths being singletons. The sequenced material came from peripheral blood. This TCR derives from a man older than 75 with acute or convalescent COVID-19. This rearrangement joins TRBV29-1 to TRBJ2-5; the match to TRBD1 covers 8 bases. The CDR3: CSVEQGAGQTQYF. In nucleotides, the CDR3 is TGCAGCGTTGAGCAGGGGGCTGGCCAGACCCAGTACTTC.